These 17 T cell receptor beta chains originate from one sample sequenced in a study of CD8 T cells in Susac syndrome. RNA amounts of about 0.5 to 1 ug underwent reverse transcription with random hexamers. TCRdb reprocessed the immunoSEQ multiplex PCR reads with MiXCR, giving one entry per CDR3 protein. This sample yields about 110,000 distinct CDR3 sequences, of which around 94% are seen a single time; over 0.35% belongs to the top ten. The sequenced sample was CD8+ T cells from PBMCs. The receptors shown here come from a human donor with Susac syndrome.

The rearrangement joins TRBV9 to TRBJ2-1; D is unresolved. This CDR3 contains 15 residues. V shed 3 bases and J shed 3 bases, with 13 bases lying between them. Germline CDR1 reads SGDLS; CDR2 reads YYNGEE. Here the CDR3 reads CASSGSDSNYNEQFF. DNA for the CDR3: TGTGCCAGCAGCGGAAGCGACTCTAACTACAATGAGCAGTTCTTC.

The chain carries TRBV5-1 and TRBJ1-1; no clear D. The CDR3 runs to 14 residues. Germline V gives CDR1 SGHRS, CDR2 YFSETQ. V gave up 4 bases and J gave up 1 base, with 11 bases separating them. This CDR3 reads CASSASDSNTEAFF. The CDR3 coding sequence is TGCGCCAGCAGCGCCAGTGACTCGAACACTGAAGCTTTCTTT. Looking up the rest from reference TRBV5-1 and TRBJ1-1 gives the full variable domain: KAGVTQTPRYLIKTRGQQVTLSCSPISGHRSVSWYQQTPGQGLQFLFEYFSETQRNKGNFPGRFSGRQFSNSRSEMNVSTLELGDSALYLCASSASDSNTEAFFGQGTRLTVV.

The chain joins TRBV4-1 to TRBJ1-6, with 7 bases fitting TRBD1. Germline V gene lookup returns CDR1 MGHRA and CDR2 YSYEKL. After removal of 0 bases from V and 3 bases from J, the junction contained 8 bases not matched to a gene. CDR3 length: 18 amino acids. Here the CDR3 reads CASSQEGRGQNYNSPLHF. CDR3 in DNA: TGCGCCAGCAGCCAAGAGGGGAGGGGGCAGAACTATAATTCACCCCTCCACTTT.

The V call is TRBV15, the J call TRBJ2-1, with D uncertain. Germline CDR1 and CDR2: LNHNV and YYDKDF (reference sequence). Trimming removed 3 bases at V and 6 bases at J, with 9 bases between. This CDR3 is built from 13 residues. Written as DNA, the CDR3 is TGTGCCACCAGCAGCCGAATTTTCAATGAGCAGTTCTTC. Protein sequence: CATSSRIFNEQFF. The complete variable domain, with remaining parts taken from reference TRBV15 and TRBJ2-1, reads DAMVIQNPRYQVTQFGKPVTLSCSQTLNHNVMYWYQQKSSQAPKLLFHYYDKDFNNEADTPDNFQSRRPNTSFCFLDIRSPGLGDTAMYLCATSSRIFNEQFFGPGTRLTVL.

The chain recombines TRBV29-1 with TRBJ2-7; 9 bases align to TRBD1. The V segment lost 4 bases and the J segment 2 bases; nucleotides outside the gene matches: 3. Germline CDR1 reads SQVTM; CDR2 reads ANQGSEA. The CDR3 runs to 13 residues. This chain's CDR3 is CSVGQGGAYEQYF. The CDR3 nucleotides read TGCAGCGTTGGACAGGGGGGGGCCTACGAGCAGTACTTC.

Here the CDR3 reads CASSLALGQLNVGYTF. In nucleotides, the CDR3 is TGTGCCAGCAGCTTAGCGTTAGGACAGCTGAATGTCGGCTACACCTTC. The chain combines TRBV11-2 with TRBJ1-2; D might be TRBD1 (6 bases). Germline V CDR1 and CDR2: SGHAT, FQNNGV. This CDR3 has 16 amino acids. Between the trimmed V and J ends, which lost 1 base and 8 bases, there was a span of 20 bases.

V is TRBV12-3 or TRBV12-4 and J is TRBJ1-4; D may be TRBD1 (5 bases). V gave up 7 bases and J gave up 5 bases, with 17 bases separating them. This CDR3 region has 15 residues. The CDR3 region is CASTQGSGGNEKLFF. The CDR3 bases are TGTGCCAGCACCCAGGGAAGCGGCGGCAATGAAAAACTGTTTTTT.

The chain has TRBV7-2 and TRBJ2-7; 7 bases match TRBD2. Germline CDR1 and CDR2: SGHTA and FQGNSA. V was clipped by 4 bases and J by 6 bases; unmatched bases: 3. The CDR3 has 12 residues. The CDR3: CASSWSGAEQYF. The DNA of the CDR3 is TGTGCCAGCAGCTGGAGCGGGGCCGAGCAGTACTTC.

The CDR3 loop is CSVGLAGPYEQYF. CDR3 bases: TGCAGCGTTGGACTAGCGGGCCCCTACGAGCAGTACTTC. This sequence joins TRBV29-1 and TRBJ2-7; TRBD2 agrees at 10 bases. The V and J ends lost 4 bases and 2 bases, in that order; junction bases with no gene match: 2. This CDR3 is built from 13 residues. In germline, CDR1 is SQVTM, CDR2 ANQGSEA.

V and J are TRBV25-1 and TRBJ2-3; D is unclear. The CDR3 has 13 amino acids. V lost 3 bases and J 2 bases, leaving 6 bases between the germline ends. Germline loops: CDR1 MGHDK, CDR2 SYGVNS. The CDR3: CASSDQYTDTQYF. DNA of the CDR3: TGTGCCAGCAGTGATCAGTACACAGATACGCAGTATTTT.

This clonotype was picked up one time. The V gene is TRBV12-3 or TRBV12-4, the J gene TRBJ1-2; TRBD1 might be the D (6 bases). Trimming cost V 7 bases and J 3 bases, with 15 bases left between them. The CDR3 totals 14 residues. As DNA, the CDR3 is TGTGCCAGCAAGCTTGGGGGCGCGGACTATGGCTACACCTTC. Protein sequence: CASKLGGADYGYTF.

The CDR3 DNA sequence: TGCGCCAGCAGCTATTCGACAGGGGAGGAGACCCAGTACTTC. Its translation: CASSYSTGEETQYF. The chain links TRBV5-1 to TRBJ2-5, with TRBD1 matching over 8 bases. The germline V gene encodes CDR1 SGHRS and CDR2 YFSETQ. The CDR3 sequence is 14 residues long. J gave up 5 bases and V 3 bases, and 6 bases lay outside the gene matches.

The chain carries TRBV2 and TRBJ1-3; D unclear. The length of the CDR3 is 14 residues. Deletions cut 1 base from V and 0 bases from J, with 4 bases between. Germline CDR1 is SNHLY and CDR2 is FYNNEI. The CDR3, as DNA: TGTGCCAGCAGTGAAGGTAGCTCTGGAAACACCATATATTTT. Its protein is CASSEGSSGNTIYF.

This clonotype has just one count. For the CDR3, the DNA is TGTGCCAGCAGCTTGGAGGTGCGGGGGAACACAGATACGCAGTATTTT. Translated: CASSLEVRGNTDTQYF. The chain is built from TRBV5-4 and TRBJ2-3, with 7 nucleotides matching TRBD2. The CDR3 is 16 amino acids. With 0 bases clipped from V and 2 bases from J, the junction kept 6 bases outside the gene matches. Germline assignment: CDR1 SGHNT and CDR2 YYREEE (reference sequence). Combining the CDR3 with reference TRBV5-4 and TRBJ2-3 gives the whole variable domain ETGVTQSPTHLIKTRGQQVTLRCSSQSGHNTVSWYQQALGQGPQFIFQYYREEENGRGNFPPRFSGLQFPNYSSELNVNALELDDSALYLCASSLEVRGNTDTQYFGPGTRLTVL.

V is TRBV9 and J is TRBJ1-2; possibly TRBD1 for D (6 bases). With 1 base removed from V and 2 bases from J, the gap between germline ends came to 18 bases. CDR3 length equals 17 residues. Germline V gene data show CDR1 as SGDLS and CDR2 as YYNGEE. In nucleotides, the CDR3 is TGTGCCAGCAGCGTAAAGGAGGGGGAGAGGGGAAACTATGGCTACACCTTC. It codes for CASSVKEGERGNYGYTF.

V and J are TRBV29-1 and TRBJ2-1; no definite D call. CDR3 length: 17 amino acids. CDR1 is SQVTM and CDR2 is ANQGSEA in the germline V gene. V was trimmed by 8 bases and J by 0 bases, leaving 23 bases between them. The CDR3 bases are TGCAGCCATGATGGCCCCTCGGACGAGAGCTCCTACAATGAGCAGTTCTTC. Protein: CSHDGPSDESSYNEQFF.

This sequence joins TRBV12-3 or TRBV12-4 and TRBJ1-2; a possible D gene is TRBD1 (6 bases). V lost 5 bases and J lost 8, with 18 bases in between. The CDR3 covers 14 residues. In DNA form, the CDR3 reads TGTGCCAGCAGTCTTACAGGGACCCAGCCGGGCTACACCTTC. Translated, it gives CASSLTGTQPGYTF.